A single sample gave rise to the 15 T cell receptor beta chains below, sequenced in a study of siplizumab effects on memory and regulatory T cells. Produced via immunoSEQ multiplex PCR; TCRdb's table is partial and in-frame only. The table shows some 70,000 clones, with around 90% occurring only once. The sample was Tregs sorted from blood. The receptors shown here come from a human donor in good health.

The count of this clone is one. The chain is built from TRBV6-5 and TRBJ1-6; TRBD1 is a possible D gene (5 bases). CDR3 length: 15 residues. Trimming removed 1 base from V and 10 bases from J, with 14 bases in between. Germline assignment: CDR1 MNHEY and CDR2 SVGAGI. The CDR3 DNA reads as TGTGCCAGCAGTTACTACTACAGAAGGGACTCACCCCTCCACTTT. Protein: CASSYYYRRDSPLHF.

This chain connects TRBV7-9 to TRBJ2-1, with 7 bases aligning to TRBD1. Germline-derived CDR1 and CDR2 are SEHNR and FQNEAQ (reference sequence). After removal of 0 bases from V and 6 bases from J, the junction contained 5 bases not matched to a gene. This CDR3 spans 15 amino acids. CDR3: CASSLAGQPFNEQFF. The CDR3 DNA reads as TGTGCCAGCAGCTTAGCGGGACAGCCTTTCAATGAGCAGTTCTTC.

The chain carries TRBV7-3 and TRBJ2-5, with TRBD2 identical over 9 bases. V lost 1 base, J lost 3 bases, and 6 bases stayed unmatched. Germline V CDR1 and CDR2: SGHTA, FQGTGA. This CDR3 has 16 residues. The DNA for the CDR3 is TGTGCCAGCAGCTTAATTGGCGGGAGGGTAGAAGAGACCCAGTACTTC. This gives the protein CASSLIGGRVEETQYF.

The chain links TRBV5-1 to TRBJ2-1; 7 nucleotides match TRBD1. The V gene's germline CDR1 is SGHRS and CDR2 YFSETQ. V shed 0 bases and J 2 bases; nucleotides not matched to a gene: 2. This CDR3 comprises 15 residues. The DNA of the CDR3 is TGCGCCAGCAGCTTGGGACAGGGTCCCTACAATGAGCAGTTCTTC. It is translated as CASSLGQGPYNEQFF.

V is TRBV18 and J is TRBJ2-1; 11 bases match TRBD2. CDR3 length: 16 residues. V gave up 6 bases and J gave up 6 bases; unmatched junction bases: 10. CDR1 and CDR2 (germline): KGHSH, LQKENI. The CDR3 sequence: CASSYRGLAESNEQFF. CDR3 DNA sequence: TGTGCCAGCTCGTACCGGGGACTAGCGGAGTCCAATGAGCAGTTCTTC.

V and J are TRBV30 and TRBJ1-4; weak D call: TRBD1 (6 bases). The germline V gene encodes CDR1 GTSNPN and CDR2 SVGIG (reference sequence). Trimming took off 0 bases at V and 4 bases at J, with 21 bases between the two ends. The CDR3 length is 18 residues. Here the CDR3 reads CAWSVAWFGGSGNEKLFF. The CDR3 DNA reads TGTGCCTGGAGTGTAGCATGGTTCGGGGGCTCTGGTAATGAAAAACTGTTTTTT. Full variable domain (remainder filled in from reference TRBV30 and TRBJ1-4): SQTIHQWPATLVQPVGSPLSLECTVEGTSNPNLYWYRQAAGRGLQLLFYSVGIGQISSEVPQNLSASRPQDRQFILSSKKLLLSDSGFYLCAWSVAWFGGSGNEKLFFGSGTQLSVL.

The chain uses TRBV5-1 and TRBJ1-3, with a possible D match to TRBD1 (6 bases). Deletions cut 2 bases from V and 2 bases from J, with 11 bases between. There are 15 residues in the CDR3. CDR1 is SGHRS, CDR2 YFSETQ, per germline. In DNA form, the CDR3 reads TGCGCCAGCAGCTTCCTTCCAGGGGCTGGAAACACCATATATTTT. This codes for CASSFLPGAGNTIYF.

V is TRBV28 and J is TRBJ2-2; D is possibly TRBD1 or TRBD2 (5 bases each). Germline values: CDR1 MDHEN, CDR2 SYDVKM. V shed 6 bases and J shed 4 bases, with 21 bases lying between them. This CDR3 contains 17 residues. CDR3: CASRGARGVLITGELFF. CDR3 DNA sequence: TGTGCCAGCAGAGGGGCTAGAGGGGTCCTAATCACCGGGGAGCTGTTTTTT.

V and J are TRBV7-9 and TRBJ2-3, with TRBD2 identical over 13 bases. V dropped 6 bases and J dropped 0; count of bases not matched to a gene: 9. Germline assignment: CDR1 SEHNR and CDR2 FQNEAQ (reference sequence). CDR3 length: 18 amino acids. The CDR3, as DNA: TGTGCCAGCAGTTTTGTTCTACTAGCGGGAGGGAGCACAGATACGCAGTATTTT. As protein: CASSFVLLAGGSTDTQYF.

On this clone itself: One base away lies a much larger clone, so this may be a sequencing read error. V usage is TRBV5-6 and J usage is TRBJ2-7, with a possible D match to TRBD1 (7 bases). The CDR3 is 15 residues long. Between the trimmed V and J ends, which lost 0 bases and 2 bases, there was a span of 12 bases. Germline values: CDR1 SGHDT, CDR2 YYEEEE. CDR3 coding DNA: TGTGCCAGCAGCTTGGGGCGGGACAGCACCTACGAGCAGTACTTC. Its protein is CASSLGRDSTYEQYF.

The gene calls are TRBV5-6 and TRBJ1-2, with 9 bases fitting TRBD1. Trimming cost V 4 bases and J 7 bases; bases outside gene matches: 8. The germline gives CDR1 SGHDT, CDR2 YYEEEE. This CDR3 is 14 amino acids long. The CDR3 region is CASSRTGQGFGYTF. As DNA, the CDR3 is TGTGCCAGCAGCCGTACGGGACAGGGTTTTGGCTACACCTTC. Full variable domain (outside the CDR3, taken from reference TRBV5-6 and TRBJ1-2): DAGVTQSPTHLIKTRGQQVTLRCSPKSGHDTVSWYQQALGQGPQFIFQYYEEEERQRGNFPDRFSGHQFPNYSSELNVNALLLGDSALYLCASSRTGQGFGYTFGSGTRLTVV.

CDR3 amino acids: CASGWATTDTQYF. The CDR3 nucleotides read TGTGCTAGTGGTTGGGCCACGACGGATACGCAGTATTTT. The chain couples TRBV12-5 to TRBJ2-3; D remains ambiguous. Germline loops: CDR1 LGHNT, CDR2 FRNRAP. The ends were cut back, 4 bases at V and 6 bases at J, with 11 bases in the middle. The CDR3 runs to 13 residues.

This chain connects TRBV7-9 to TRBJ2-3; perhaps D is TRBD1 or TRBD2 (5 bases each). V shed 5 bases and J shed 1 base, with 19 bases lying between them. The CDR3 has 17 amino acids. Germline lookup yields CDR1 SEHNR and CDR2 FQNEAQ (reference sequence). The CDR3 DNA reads TGTGCCAGCAGCCCTGCCAGGGATAGCGCCGGCACAGATACGCAGTATTTT. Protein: CASSPARDSAGTDTQYF.

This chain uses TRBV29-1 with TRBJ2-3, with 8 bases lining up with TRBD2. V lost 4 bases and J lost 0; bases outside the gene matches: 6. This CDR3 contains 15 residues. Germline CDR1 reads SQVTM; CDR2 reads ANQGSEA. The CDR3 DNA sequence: TGCAGCGTTGCTGGGCCTAGCGGGAGCACAGATACGCAGTATTTT. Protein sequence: CSVAGPSGSTDTQYF.

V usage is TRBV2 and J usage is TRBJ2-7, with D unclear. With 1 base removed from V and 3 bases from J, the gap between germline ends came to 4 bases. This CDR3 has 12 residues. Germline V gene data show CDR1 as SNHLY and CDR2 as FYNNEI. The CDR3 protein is CASSEVHYEQYF. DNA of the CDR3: TGTGCCAGCAGTGAAGTACACTACGAGCAGTACTTC.